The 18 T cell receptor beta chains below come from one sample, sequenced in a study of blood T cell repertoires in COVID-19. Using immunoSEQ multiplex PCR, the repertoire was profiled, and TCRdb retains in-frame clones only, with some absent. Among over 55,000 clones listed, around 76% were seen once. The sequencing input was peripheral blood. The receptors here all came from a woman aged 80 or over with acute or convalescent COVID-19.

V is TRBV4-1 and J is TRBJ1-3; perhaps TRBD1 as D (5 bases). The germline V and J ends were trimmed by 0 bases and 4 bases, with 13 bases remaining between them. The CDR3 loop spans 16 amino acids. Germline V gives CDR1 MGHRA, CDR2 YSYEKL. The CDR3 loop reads CASSQDRQGRGNTIYF. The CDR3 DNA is TGCGCCAGCAGCCAAGATAGGCAGGGTCGAGGAAACACCATATATTTT.

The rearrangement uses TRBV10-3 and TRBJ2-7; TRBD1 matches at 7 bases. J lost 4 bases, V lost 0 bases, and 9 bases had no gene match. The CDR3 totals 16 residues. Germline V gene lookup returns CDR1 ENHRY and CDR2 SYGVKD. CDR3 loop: CAISESRDRVRYEQYF. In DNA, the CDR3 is TGTGCCATCAGTGAGTCTCGTGACAGGGTCAGGTACGAGCAGTACTTC.

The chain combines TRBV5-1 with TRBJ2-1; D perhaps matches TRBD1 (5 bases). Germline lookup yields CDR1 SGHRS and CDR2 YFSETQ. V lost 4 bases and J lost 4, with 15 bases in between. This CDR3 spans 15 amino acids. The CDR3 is CASSHDWKGYNEQFF. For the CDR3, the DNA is TGCGCCAGCAGCCACGACTGGAAGGGGTACAATGAGCAGTTCTTC.

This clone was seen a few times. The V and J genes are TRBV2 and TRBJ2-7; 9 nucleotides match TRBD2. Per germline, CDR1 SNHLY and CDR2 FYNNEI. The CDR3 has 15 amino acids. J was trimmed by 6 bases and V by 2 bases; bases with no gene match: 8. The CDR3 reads CASSENPGLAVEQYF. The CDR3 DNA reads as TGTGCCAGCAGTGAAAATCCGGGACTAGCAGTCGAGCAGTACTTC.

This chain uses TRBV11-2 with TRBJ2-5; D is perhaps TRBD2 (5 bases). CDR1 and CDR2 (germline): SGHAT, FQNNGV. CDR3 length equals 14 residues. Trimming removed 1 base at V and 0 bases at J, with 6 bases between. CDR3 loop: CASSLVEDQETQYF. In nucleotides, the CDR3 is TGTGCCAGCAGCTTAGTGGAGGACCAAGAGACCCAGTACTTC.

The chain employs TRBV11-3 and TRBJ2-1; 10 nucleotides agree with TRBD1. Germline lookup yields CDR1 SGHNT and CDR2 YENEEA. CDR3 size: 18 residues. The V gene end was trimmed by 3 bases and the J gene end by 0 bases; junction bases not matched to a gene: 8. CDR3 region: CASSFRDRGLSSYNEQFF. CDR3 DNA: TGTGCCAGCAGCTTCCGGGACAGGGGCCTCAGCTCCTACAATGAGCAGTTCTTC.

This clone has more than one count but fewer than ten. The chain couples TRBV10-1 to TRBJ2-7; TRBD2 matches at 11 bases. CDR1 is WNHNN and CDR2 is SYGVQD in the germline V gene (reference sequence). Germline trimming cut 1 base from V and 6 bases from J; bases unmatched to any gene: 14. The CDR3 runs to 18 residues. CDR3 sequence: CASSEYRLAGGFSGEQYF. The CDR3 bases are TGCGCCAGCAGTGAGTATCGCTTAGCGGGAGGGTTTTCTGGCGAGCAGTACTTC.

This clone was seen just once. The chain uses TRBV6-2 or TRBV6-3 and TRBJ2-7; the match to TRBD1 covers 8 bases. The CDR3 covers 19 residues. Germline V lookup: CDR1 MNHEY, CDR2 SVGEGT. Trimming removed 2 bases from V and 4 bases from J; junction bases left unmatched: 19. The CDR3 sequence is CASSYDPTWTDRVPYEQYF. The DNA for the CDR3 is TGTGCCAGCAGTTACGACCCCACCTGGACGGACAGGGTACCATACGAGCAGTACTTC.

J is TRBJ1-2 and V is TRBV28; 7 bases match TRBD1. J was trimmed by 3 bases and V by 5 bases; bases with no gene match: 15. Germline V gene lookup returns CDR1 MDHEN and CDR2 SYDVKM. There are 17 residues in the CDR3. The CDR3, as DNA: TGTGCCAGCAGTGGCAGACAGGGCGCGGGGAAGGACTATGGCTACACCTTC. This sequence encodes CASSGRQGAGKDYGYTF.

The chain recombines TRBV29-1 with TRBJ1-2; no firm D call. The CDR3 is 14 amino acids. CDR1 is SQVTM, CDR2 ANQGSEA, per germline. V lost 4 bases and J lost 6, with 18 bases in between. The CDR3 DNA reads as TGCAGCGTTGGGGAGTCCCGGGAACACAATGGCTACACCTTC. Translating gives CSVGESREHNGYTF.

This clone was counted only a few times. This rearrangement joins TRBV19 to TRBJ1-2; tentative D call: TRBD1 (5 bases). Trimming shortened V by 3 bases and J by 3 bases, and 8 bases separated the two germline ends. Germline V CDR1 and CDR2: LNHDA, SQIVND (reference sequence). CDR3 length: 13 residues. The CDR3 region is CASSIGGHYGYTF. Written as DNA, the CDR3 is TGTGCCAGTAGTATCGGGGGACACTATGGCTACACCTTC.

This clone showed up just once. CDR3 coding DNA: TGCGCCAGCAGATATTCCGGGACAACTAATGAAAAACTGTTTTTT. Amino acids: CASRYSGTTNEKLFF. The chain carries TRBV5-1 and TRBJ1-4; D unclear. Germline loops: CDR1 SGHRS, CDR2 YFSETQ. Trimming cost V 5 bases and J 0 bases, with 11 bases left between them. The CDR3 covers 15 residues.

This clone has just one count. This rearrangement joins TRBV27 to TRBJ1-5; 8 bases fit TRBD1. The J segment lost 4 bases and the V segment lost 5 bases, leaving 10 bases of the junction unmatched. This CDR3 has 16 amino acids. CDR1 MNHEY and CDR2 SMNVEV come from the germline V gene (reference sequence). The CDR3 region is CASSTDRGGRNQPQHF. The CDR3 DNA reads TGTGCCAGCAGTACCGACAGGGGAGGGAGGAATCAGCCCCAGCATTTT.

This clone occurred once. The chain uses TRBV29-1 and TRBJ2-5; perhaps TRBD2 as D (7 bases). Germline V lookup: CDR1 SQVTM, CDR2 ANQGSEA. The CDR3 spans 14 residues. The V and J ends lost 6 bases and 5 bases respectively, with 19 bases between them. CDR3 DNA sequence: TGCAGCGTCGTTAGAGGGGGGGCGCGGGAGACCCAGTACTTC. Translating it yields CSVVRGGARETQYF.

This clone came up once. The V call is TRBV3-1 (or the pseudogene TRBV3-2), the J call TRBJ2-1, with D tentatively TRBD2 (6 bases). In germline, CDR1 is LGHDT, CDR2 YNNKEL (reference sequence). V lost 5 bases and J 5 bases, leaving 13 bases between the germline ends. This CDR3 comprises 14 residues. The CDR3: CASSWRGRDNEQFF. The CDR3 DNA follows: TGTGCCAGCAGCTGGCGGGGCAGGGACAATGAGCAGTTCTTC.

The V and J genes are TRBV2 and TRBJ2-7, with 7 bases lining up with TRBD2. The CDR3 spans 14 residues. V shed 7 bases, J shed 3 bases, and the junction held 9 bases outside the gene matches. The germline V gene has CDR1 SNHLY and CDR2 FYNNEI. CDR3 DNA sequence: TGTGCCAGCAACGGACTAGACCACCGCTACGAGCAGTACTTC. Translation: CASNGLDHRYEQYF.

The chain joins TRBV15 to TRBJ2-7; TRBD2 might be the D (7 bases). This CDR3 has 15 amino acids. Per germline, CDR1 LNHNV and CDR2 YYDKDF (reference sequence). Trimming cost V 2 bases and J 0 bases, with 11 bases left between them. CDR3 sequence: CATSRRGGASYEQYF. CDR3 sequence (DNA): TGTGCCACCAGCAGAAGGGGGGGAGCCTCCTACGAGCAGTACTTC.

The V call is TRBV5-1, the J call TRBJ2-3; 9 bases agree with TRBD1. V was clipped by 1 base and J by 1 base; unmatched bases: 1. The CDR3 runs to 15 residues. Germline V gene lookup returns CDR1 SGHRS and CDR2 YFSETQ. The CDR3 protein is CASSLRQGGTDTQYF. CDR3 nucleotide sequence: TGCGCCAGCAGCTTGAGACAGGGGGGCACAGATACGCAGTATTTT.